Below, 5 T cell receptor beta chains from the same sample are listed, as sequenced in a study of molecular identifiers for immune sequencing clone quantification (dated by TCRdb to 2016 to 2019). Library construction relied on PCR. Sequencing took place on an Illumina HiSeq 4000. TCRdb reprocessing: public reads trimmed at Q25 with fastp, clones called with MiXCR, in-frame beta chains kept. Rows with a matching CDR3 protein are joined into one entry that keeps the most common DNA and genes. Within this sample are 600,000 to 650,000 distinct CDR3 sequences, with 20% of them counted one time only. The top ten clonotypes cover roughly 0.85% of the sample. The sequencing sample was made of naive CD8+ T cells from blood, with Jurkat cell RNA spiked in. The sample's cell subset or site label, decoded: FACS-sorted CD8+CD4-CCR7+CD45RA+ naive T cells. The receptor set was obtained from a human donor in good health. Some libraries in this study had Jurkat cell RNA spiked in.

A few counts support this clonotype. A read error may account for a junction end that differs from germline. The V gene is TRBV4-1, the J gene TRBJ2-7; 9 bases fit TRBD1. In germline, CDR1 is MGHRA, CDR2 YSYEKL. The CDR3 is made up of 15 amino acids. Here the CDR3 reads CASSQGQGSTYEQYF. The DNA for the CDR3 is TGTGCCAGCAGCCAAGGACAGGGGAGTACCTACGAGCAGTACTTC.

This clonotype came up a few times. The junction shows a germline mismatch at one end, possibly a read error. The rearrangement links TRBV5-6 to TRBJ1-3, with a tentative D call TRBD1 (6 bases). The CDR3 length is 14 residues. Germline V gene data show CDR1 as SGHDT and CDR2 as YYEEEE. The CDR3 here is CASMQTGAGDTIYF. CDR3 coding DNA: TGTGCCAGCATGCAGACAGGTGCTGGAGACACCATATATTTT.

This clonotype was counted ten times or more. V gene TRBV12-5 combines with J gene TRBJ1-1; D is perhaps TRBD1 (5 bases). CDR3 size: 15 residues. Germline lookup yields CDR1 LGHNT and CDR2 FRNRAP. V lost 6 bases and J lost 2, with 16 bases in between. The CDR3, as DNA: TGTGCTAGTGGCCGCCTCGATGGGGGAAACACTGAAGCTTTCTTT. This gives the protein CASGRLDGGNTEAFF. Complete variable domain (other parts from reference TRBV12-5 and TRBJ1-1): DARVTQTPRHKVTEMGQEVTMRCQPILGHNTVFWYRQTMMQGLELLAYFRNRAPLDDSGMPKDRFSAEMPDATLATLKIQPSEPRDSAVYFCASGRLDGGNTEAFFGQGTRLTVV.

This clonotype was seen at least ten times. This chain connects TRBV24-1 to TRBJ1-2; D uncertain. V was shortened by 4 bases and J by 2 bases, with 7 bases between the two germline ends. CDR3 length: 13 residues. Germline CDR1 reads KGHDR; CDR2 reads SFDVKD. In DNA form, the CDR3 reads TGTGCCACCAGTGAGGGCAGGAACTATGGCTACACCTTC. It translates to CATSEGRNYGYTF.

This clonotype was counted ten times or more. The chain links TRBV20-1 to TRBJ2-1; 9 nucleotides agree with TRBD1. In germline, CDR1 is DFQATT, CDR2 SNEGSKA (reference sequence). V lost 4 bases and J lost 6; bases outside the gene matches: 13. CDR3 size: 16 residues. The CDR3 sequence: CSAITTGQGHSNEQFF. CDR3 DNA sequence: TGCAGTGCTATTACGACCGGACAGGGGCATAGCAATGAGCAGTTCTTC.